A single sample gave rise to the 25 T cell receptor beta chains below, sequenced in a study of type 1 regulatory T cells. TCRdb reprocessed the reads via MiXCR and lists one record per CDR3 protein. The data show 80,000 to 100,000 distinct CDR3 sequences, 25% to 40% seen once. The material sequenced was CD4+ T cells, either the whole sample or a sorted fraction (not recorded which). These receptors all come from a human donor in good health.

This clonotype was recorded a few times. This sequence joins TRBV5-5 and TRBJ2-1; D might be TRBD1 (5 bases). Trimming took 0 bases from V and 10 from J, leaving 20 bases between them. Per the germline V gene, CDR1 is SGHKS and CDR2 is YYEKEE (reference sequence). The CDR3 has 16 amino acids. CDR3 coding DNA: TGTGCCAGCAGCTTGGAAGCTCCCAGGGTGGCAGGAGAGCAGTTCTTC. Its translation is CASSLEAPRVAGEQFF.

The rearrangement joins TRBV6-2 or TRBV6-3 to TRBJ2-2; perhaps TRBD2 as D (5 bases). The CDR3 extends over 15 amino acids. With 5 bases removed from V and 9 bases from J, the gap between germline ends came to 19 bases. Germline V gene data show CDR1 as MNHEY and CDR2 as SVGEGT. CDR3 amino acids: CASSLLVGRIRELFF. In DNA, the CDR3 is TGTGCCAGCAGTCTCCTTGTAGGGAGAATCAGGGAGCTGTTTTTT.

This clonotype was seen only a few times. The J gene is TRBJ2-7, the V gene TRBV5-4, with 7 nucleotides matching TRBD1. Germline CDR1 SGHNT, CDR2 YYREEE (reference sequence). CDR3 length equals 14 residues. V gave up 3 bases and J gave up 1 base; unmatched junction bases: 4. CDR3 DNA sequence: TGTGCCAGCAGCTCGACGACAGGGTCCTACGAGCAGTACTTC. Amino acid sequence: CASSSTTGSYEQYF.

This clonotype was seen just once. J is TRBJ1-2 and V is TRBV12-2; the table's D call, TRBD1, has no DNA check behind it. TRBV12-2 is a listed pseudogene. The CDR3 totals 13 residues. CDR3 sequence reads: CASRSDRADGFTF. The CDR3 nucleotides read TGTGCAAGTCGCTCAGACAGGGCAGATGGCTTCACCTTC.

At least ten counts were recorded for this clonotype. The chain is built from TRBV20-1 and TRBJ2-7; 11 nucleotides match TRBD2. V gave up 4 bases and J gave up 2 bases; unmatched junction bases: 16. Per germline, CDR1 DFQATT and CDR2 SNEGSKA (reference sequence). The CDR3 loop spans 18 amino acids. CDR3 loop: CSAKGLRGTSGITYEQYF. Written as DNA, the CDR3 is TGCAGTGCTAAAGGATTACGAGGGACTAGCGGCATAACCTACGAGCAGTACTTC.

The chain recombines TRBV20-1 with TRBJ2-2; D is uncertain. This CDR3 spans 14 amino acids. Trimming pared 2 bases from V and 0 bases from J, leaving 7 bases between. The V gene's germline CDR1 is DFQATT and CDR2 SNEGSKA (reference sequence). This CDR3 is CSARQTANTGELFF. The CDR3 bases are TGCAGTGCTAGACAGACCGCGAACACCGGGGAGCTGTTTTTT.

This clonotype was found once. The chain has TRBV5-1 and TRBJ2-2, with 7 bases matching TRBD1. Losses at the gene ends were 0 bases for V and 4 bases for J; bases not matched to a gene: 6. CDR1 is SGHRS, CDR2 YFSETQ, per germline. The CDR3 runs to 16 residues. CDR3 protein: CASSLDRQGVTGELFF. CDR3 nucleotide sequence: TGCGCCAGCAGCTTGGACAGACAGGGCGTCACCGGGGAGCTGTTTTTT.

This chain links TRBV5-1 with TRBJ2-1; 8 bases agree with TRBD2. The CDR3 sequence is 15 residues long. Losses at the gene ends were 7 bases for V and 0 bases for J; bases not matched to a gene: 6. Germline assignment: CDR1 SGHRS and CDR2 YFSETQ. This CDR3 reads CASGSAGGSYNEQFF. As DNA, the CDR3 is TGCGCCAGCGGATCGGCGGGAGGCTCCTACAATGAGCAGTTCTTC. The full variable domain, with the rest looked up from reference TRBV5-1 and TRBJ2-1, is KAGVTQTPRYLIKTRGQQVTLSCSPISGHRSVSWYQQTPGQGLQFLFEYFSETQRNKGNFPGRFSGRQFSNSRSEMNVSTLELGDSALYLCASGSAGGSYNEQFFGPGTRLTVL.

As regards this clonotype: The conserved phenylalanine or tryptophan normally closing the CDR3 is absent here, so this likely arose from a read error. The V gene is TRBV27, the J gene TRBJ2-3, with TRBD2 as a possible D gene (6 bases). Trimming cost V 3 bases and J 4 bases, with 14 bases left between them. The CDR3 is 15 amino acids. Germline values: CDR1 MNHEY, CDR2 SMNVEV (reference sequence). The CDR3 here is CASSFKGGNPDTQYS. CDR3 coding DNA: TGTGCCAGCAGTTTTAAGGGCGGGAACCCAGATACGCAGTATTCT.

The chain has TRBV7-9 and TRBJ1-2; D ambiguous. The germline V gene encodes CDR1 SEHNR and CDR2 FQNEAQ (reference sequence). Trimming pared 4 bases from V and 3 bases from J, leaving 12 bases between. The CDR3 has 14 residues. This CDR3 reads CASSYRRGDYGYTF. The CDR3 DNA follows: TGTGCCAGCAGCTACCGACGGGGAGACTATGGCTACACCTTC. The complete variable domain, with remaining parts taken from reference TRBV7-9 and TRBJ1-2, reads DTGVSQNPRHKITKRGQNVTFRCDPISEHNRLYWYRQTLGQGPEFLTYFQNEAQLEKSRLLSDRFSAERPKGSFSTLEIQRTEQGDSAMYLCASSYRRGDYGYTFGSGTRLTVV.

The chain uses TRBV5-1 and TRBJ2-5; D is unresolved. This CDR3 is 14 amino acids long. Trimming shortened V by 1 base and J by 4 bases, and 11 bases separated the two germline ends. Germline V gene sequence: CDR1 SGHRS, CDR2 YFSETQ. The CDR3 is CASSLTQAVETQYF. Here the CDR3 DNA reads TGCGCCAGCAGCTTGACCCAGGCGGTAGAGACCCAGTACTTC.

V usage is TRBV6-1 and J usage is TRBJ2-5, with 8 bases that match TRBD2. The CDR3 contains 17 residues. Germline lookup yields CDR1 MNHNS and CDR2 SASEGT. V shed 2 bases, J shed 1 base, and the junction held 9 bases outside the gene matches. The chain's CDR3 is CASSEFPAGDIQETQYF. Written as DNA, the CDR3 is TGTGCCAGCAGTGAATTTCCAGCGGGAGACATCCAAGAGACCCAGTACTTC.

This clonotype appeared a few times. This chain joins TRBV29-1 and TRBJ2-5; 8 positions agree with TRBD1. Germline values: CDR1 SQVTM, CDR2 ANQGSEA. This CDR3 has 13 amino acids. Germline trimming cut 4 bases from V and 4 bases from J; bases unmatched to any gene: 5. The CDR3: CSVGQGAGETQYF. The CDR3 bases are TGCAGCGTTGGCCAGGGGGCTGGAGAGACCCAGTACTTC.

There are a few counts of this clonotype. V gene TRBV12-3 or TRBV12-4 combines with J gene TRBJ2-5; 13 bases line up with TRBD2. The CDR3 runs to 16 residues. Unmatched junction bases numbered 7, after V lost 2 bases and J lost 7 bases. The CDR3 sequence: CASSLHTSGRAVTQYF. CDR3 bases: TGTGCCAGCAGTTTACATACTAGCGGGAGGGCAGTGACCCAGTACTTC.

The J gene is TRBJ2-5, the V gene TRBV7-2, with a tentative D call TRBD2 (6 bases). CDR3 length: 14 amino acids. The germline gives CDR1 SGHTA, CDR2 FQGNSA. Trimming shortened V by 5 bases and J by 1 base, and 11 bases separated the two germline ends. The CDR3 protein is CASSEGRTQETQYF. The CDR3 DNA reads as TGTGCCAGCAGCGAAGGGAGGACCCAAGAGACCCAGTACTTC.

This clonotype was detected a few times. The rearrangement joins TRBV20-1 to TRBJ2-1, with 9 nucleotides matching TRBD1. V dropped 1 base and J dropped 5; count of bases not matched to a gene: 0. Germline CDR1 DFQATT, CDR2 SNEGSKA (reference sequence). The CDR3 is 13 residues long. The CDR3 reads CSARGDRDNEQFF. CDR3 coding DNA: TGCAGTGCTAGAGGGGACAGGGACAATGAGCAGTTCTTC.

V is TRBV7-2 and J is TRBJ1-6; 7 nucleotides align to TRBD1. V lost 5 bases to trimming and J lost 9 bases; unmatched junction nucleotides: 4. The CDR3 extends over 13 amino acids. Germline values: CDR1 SGHTA, CDR2 FQGNSA. CDR3 sequence (DNA): TGTGCCAGCAGCATTGACAGGGCTTCACCCCTCCACTTT. Its translation is CASSIDRASPLHF. Full variable domain (rest looked up from reference TRBV7-2 and TRBJ1-6): GAGVSQSPSNKVTEKGKDVELRCDPISGHTALYWYRQSLGQGLEFLIYFQGNSAPDKSGLPSDRFSAERTGGSVSTLTIQRTQQEDSAVYLCASSIDRASPLHFGNGTRLTVT.

The chain has TRBV5-1 and TRBJ1-4, with 8 bases fitting TRBD1. After removal of 3 bases from V and 8 bases from J, the junction contained 12 bases not matched to a gene. CDR1 SGHRS and CDR2 YFSETQ come from the germline V gene. The CDR3 length is 16 residues. Written as DNA, the CDR3 is TGCGCCAGCAGCTCCCCGACAGGGGAGGTTGGAGAAAAACTGTTTTTT. The encoded protein is CASSSPTGEVGEKLFF.

This clonotype was counted a few times. The chain uses TRBV18 and TRBJ2-5; D unresolved. Per germline, CDR1 KGHSH and CDR2 LQKENI. Trimming pared 6 bases from V and 1 base from J, leaving 15 bases between. The CDR3 extends over 15 amino acids. DNA for the CDR3: TGTGCCAGCTCGGCCAACCTGGGGTCCCAAGAGACCCAGTACTTC. Its translation: CASSANLGSQETQYF.

This clonotype has at least ten counts. The rearrangement links TRBV7-9 to TRBJ2-7; D may match TRBD1 or TRBD2 (5 bases each). Germline CDR1 SEHNR, CDR2 FQNEAQ (reference sequence). This CDR3 spans 13 amino acids. The V end lost 5 bases, the J end lost 5 bases, and 13 bases lay between the germline ends. The DNA for the CDR3 is TGTGCCAGCAGCCCTCCGGGGCGGGACGAGCAGTACTTC. This codes for CASSPPGRDEQYF.

This clonotype was recorded a few times. The rearrangement uses TRBV10-3 and TRBJ1-6, with 8 bases lining up with TRBD1. V shed 3 bases, J shed 7 bases, and the junction held 5 bases outside the gene matches. Germline CDR1 ENHRY, CDR2 SYGVKD. The CDR3 runs to 15 residues. This CDR3 reads CAISDGTGANSPLHF. CDR3 nucleotides: TGTGCCATCAGTGACGGGACAGGTGCCAATTCACCCCTCCACTTT.

This clonotype was observed a few times. The rearrangement joins TRBV7-8 to TRBJ2-7; no definite D call. Trimming stripped 5 bases from V and 0 bases from J, with 17 bases between. The length of the CDR3 is 16 residues. CDR1 is SGHVS and CDR2 is FQNEAQ in the germline V gene. The CDR3 loop reads CASSRSQGKVSYEQYF. DNA of the CDR3: TGTGCCAGCAGCCGGAGTCAAGGGAAGGTCTCCTACGAGCAGTACTTC.

This clonotype came up many times. The chain recombines TRBV29-1 with TRBJ2-1, with a tentative D call TRBD1 (6 bases). The CDR3 contains 11 residues. The germline V and J ends were trimmed by 8 bases and 7 bases, with 12 bases remaining between them. Germline CDR1 SQVTM, CDR2 ANQGSEA. CDR3 loop: CSLSRGNEQFF. The CDR3 bases are TGCAGCCTCTCGAGGGGGAATGAGCAGTTCTTC.

The V and J genes are TRBV6-6 and TRBJ2-5; D is uncertain. The CDR3 extends over 17 amino acids. Germline lookup yields CDR1 MNHNY and CDR2 SVGAGI (reference sequence). V was cut by 2 bases and J by 4 bases, with 20 bases left in between. CDR3 in amino acids: CASSYRARATLSETQYF. The CDR3 coding sequence is TGTGCCAGCAGTTACAGGGCGCGAGCAACGTTGTCAGAGACCCAGTACTTC.

V gene TRBV4-2 combines with J gene TRBJ1-5; D ambiguous. From germline, CDR1 is LGHNA and CDR2 YNFKEQ. The V gene lost 1 base and the J gene lost 7 bases, with 8 bases spanning the gap. This CDR3 is built from 13 residues. CDR3 nucleotide sequence: TGTGCCAGCAGCCAAGTCCCGGGGCAGCCCCAGCATTTT. It is translated as CASSQVPGQPQHF.